This TCR beta chain came from a study of spatial heterogeneity in lung cancer. As for the study in general: Donation came from around 72 patients with untreated early-stage non-small cell lung cancer. The study observed each unique TCR and UMI combination more than ten times on average in raw reads. Any follow-up PBMC samples that were available went on to be sequenced, and the median time to follow-up was around 2 years after resection.

The junction had 5 bases not matched to a gene; V was cut back by 4 bases and J by 4 bases. Germline CDR1 reads SGHRS; CDR2 reads YFSETQ. This CDR3 is 14 amino acids long. Points on this clonotype: Its specificity is not known.

Each CDR3 protein is one row after TCRdb ran MiXCR on the 5' RACE reads. Among some 120,000 distinct CDR3 sequences, 12% were seen once, and the ten largest hold roughly 17%. Noted time point: blood at routine non-recurrence follow-up after resection. Whole RNA obtained from tumor, nontumor lung or frozen PBMC underwent sequencing without sorting. Study results and limitations: At tumor resection, ubiquitous expanded TCRs were detected in blood more often than later.

Sequenced material: PBMCs, taken at follow-up. The genes are TRBV5-1 and TRBJ1-2, with 9 bases matching TRBD1. This TCR was recovered from a male donor with early-stage non-small cell lung cancer. The CDR3 DNA sequence: TGCGCCAGCAGCCCAGGACAGGGGCCCTATGGCTACACCTTC. Amino acid sequence: CASSPGQGPYGYTF.